A selection of T cell receptor beta chains follows, all from one sample in a study of blood T cell repertoires in COVID-19. TCRdb's table, derived via immunoSEQ multiplex PCR, lists solely in-frame clones and lacks some. The sample includes 150,000 to 200,000 clones, approximately 84% of them seen just once. The source material was peripheral blood. Receptors originate from a human donor with acute or convalescent COVID-19. The donor label of this sample is uncertain. Both conserved end residues are part of each CDR3. D genes are given only for firm matches. Clone sizes are given selectively: once, few, many, or a class where the clone is expanded.

d_gene: TRBD1; abundance: NA; j_gene: TRBJ2-2; v_gene: TRBV6-5; CDR3nt: TGTGCCAGCAGTCGGGACAGAAGGGCCGGGGAGCTGTTTTTT; CDR3aa: CASSRDRRAGELFF
d_gene: NA; abundance: NA; j_gene: TRBJ2-7; v_gene: TRBV6-2/TRBV6-3; CDR3nt: TGTGCCAGCAGGCCTTCCCGCGGCGAGCAGTACTTC; CDR3aa: CASRPSRGEQYF
d_gene: NA; abundance: NA; j_gene: TRBJ1-1; v_gene: TRBV30; CDR3nt: TGTGCCTGGAGTGTACGGGGGGACACTGAAGCTTTCTTT; CDR3aa: CAWSVRGDTEAFF
d_gene: TRBD1; abundance: NA; j_gene: TRBJ2-6; v_gene: TRBV19; CDR3nt: TGTGCCAGTACCTTGACAGGGGGTTACGGGGCCAACGTCCTGACTTTC; CDR3aa: CASTLTGGYGANVLTF
d_gene: NA; abundance: NA; j_gene: TRBJ1-5; v_gene: TRBV19; CDR3nt: TGTGCCAGTGCATGGGGCAGTGATCAGCCCCAGCATTTT; CDR3aa: CASAWGSDQPQHF
d_gene: TRBD1; abundance: NA; j_gene: TRBJ1-1; v_gene: TRBV7-8; CDR3nt: TGTGCCAGCAGCTTAAACAGGGGGCTTAACACTGAAGCTTTCTTT; CDR3aa: CASSLNRGLNTEAFF
d_gene: TRBD2; abundance: NA; j_gene: TRBJ2-2; v_gene: TRBV11-3; CDR3nt: TGTGCCAGCAGCCGGAGGACTAGCGGCGTCGGGGAGCTGTTTTTT; CDR3aa: CASSRRTSGVGELFF
d_gene: TRBD1; abundance: NA; j_gene: TRBJ1-5; v_gene: TRBV20-1; CDR3nt: TGCAGTGCTAGTAAGGACAGGGGTATGAGTCAGCCCCAGCATTTT; CDR3aa: CSASKDRGMSQPQHF
d_gene: TRBD1; abundance: NA; j_gene: TRBJ1-5; v_gene: TRBV6-5; CDR3nt: TGTGCCAGCTCGGGACAGGGGGTAAATCAGCCCCAGCATTTT; CDR3aa: CASSGQGVNQPQHF
d_gene: NA; abundance: once; j_gene: TRBJ1-5; v_gene: TRBV7-5; CDR3nt: TGTGTCAGACCGAGACGGGACAGGGCCCATGAGACGTTTAGCAATCAGCCCCAGCATTTT; CDR3aa: CVRPRRDRAHETFSNQPQHF
d_gene: NA; abundance: NA; j_gene: TRBJ1-5; v_gene: TRBV6-1; CDR3nt: TGTGCCAGCAGTGATACCCGGGGTGGGCTTGGCATTCAGCCCCAGCATTTT; CDR3aa: CASSDTRGGLGIQPQHF
d_gene: TRBD1; abundance: NA; j_gene: TRBJ1-3; v_gene: TRBV28; CDR3nt: TGTGCCAGCAGTTCTCCTCGGACAGGGGGAATTGGAAACACCATATATTTT; CDR3aa: CASSSPRTGGIGNTIYF
d_gene: TRBD1; abundance: NA; j_gene: TRBJ1-2; v_gene: TRBV7-3; CDR3nt: TGTGCCAGCAGCTTAGGTGACAGGGGGCGCAGTGGCTACACCTTC; CDR3aa: CASSLGDRGRSGYTF
d_gene: NA; abundance: NA; j_gene: TRBJ2-1; v_gene: TRBV21-1; CDR3nt: TGTGCCAGCAGCACCCGGACAGGCCGAGCACCGAGCTCCTACAATGAGCAGTTCTTC; CDR3aa: CASSTRTGRAPSSYNEQFF
d_gene: TRBD1; abundance: NA; j_gene: TRBJ2-1; v_gene: TRBV4-2; CDR3nt: TGTGCCAGCAGCCAAGTAGGGACAGGGGAAATTGAGCAGTTCTTC; CDR3aa: CASSQVGTGEIEQFF
d_gene: NA; abundance: NA; j_gene: TRBJ2-3; v_gene: TRBV11-1; CDR3nt: TGTGCCAGCAGCTTAGGGGCCACAGCAGATACGCAGTATTTT; CDR3aa: CASSLGATADTQYF
d_gene: NA; abundance: NA; j_gene: TRBJ2-5; v_gene: TRBV6-5; CDR3nt: TGTGCCAGCAGTCCTGGACTTTCGTACCAAGAGACCCAGTACTTC; CDR3aa: CASSPGLSYQETQYF
d_gene: TRBD1; abundance: few; j_gene: TRBJ2-5; v_gene: TRBV29-1; CDR3nt: TGCAGCGTTACGACAGGGGGCGGAGAGACCCAGTACTTC; CDR3aa: CSVTTGGGETQYF
d_gene: NA; abundance: NA; j_gene: TRBJ1-5; v_gene: TRBV28; CDR3nt: TGTGCCAGCAGCCCGACAGGTCTTTACAATCAGCCCCAGCATTTT; CDR3aa: CASSPTGLYNQPQHF
d_gene: NA; abundance: NA; j_gene: TRBJ1-4; v_gene: TRBV7-9; CDR3nt: TGTGCCAGCAGCCCGAATGTGGGCACTAATGAAAAACTGTTTTTT; CDR3aa: CASSPNVGTNEKLFF
d_gene: TRBD2; abundance: NA; j_gene: TRBJ2-7; v_gene: TRBV28; CDR3nt: TGTGCCAGCAGTTTATATTCGGGACTAGCGGGAGGGGGGGGAACCTACGAGCAGTACTTC; CDR3aa: CASSLYSGLAGGGGTYEQYF
d_gene: TRBD1; abundance: NA; j_gene: TRBJ2-1; v_gene: TRBV24-1; CDR3nt: TGTGCCACCAGTTTTGACAGGGCTGGCGAGCAGTTCTTC; CDR3aa: CATSFDRAGEQFF
d_gene: TRBD2; abundance: NA; j_gene: TRBJ2-7; v_gene: TRBV19; CDR3nt: TGTGCCAGTAGTATAGGCGATAGCGGGAGGGCCAGACGCGAGCAGTACTTC; CDR3aa: CASSIGDSGRARREQYF
d_gene: TRBD2; abundance: NA; j_gene: TRBJ2-7; v_gene: TRBV20-1; CDR3nt: TGCAGTGCTAGTTTCTTTGGGAGGGGTAATAGCTACGAGCAGTACTTC; CDR3aa: CSASFFGRGNSYEQYF
d_gene: NA; abundance: NA; j_gene: TRBJ2-1; v_gene: TRBV7-9; CDR3nt: TGTGCCAGCAGTTCCGGGTCTGGGAATGAGCAGTTCTTC; CDR3aa: CASSSGSGNEQFF
d_gene: NA; abundance: NA; j_gene: TRBJ1-2; v_gene: TRBV6-5; CDR3nt: TGTGCCAGCGGAGAACATAATAACTATGGCTACACCTTC; CDR3aa: CASGEHNNYGYTF
d_gene: TRBD2; abundance: NA; j_gene: TRBJ2-1; v_gene: TRBV5-4; CDR3nt: TGTGCCAGCAGCGGAACTAGCGGGAGGGCCCTTAATGAGCAGTTCTTC; CDR3aa: CASSGTSGRALNEQFF
d_gene: NA; abundance: few; j_gene: TRBJ1-4; v_gene: TRBV6-5; CDR3nt: TGTGCCAGCAGTTACCGGATGGGAGAGCTTAATGAAAAACTGTTTTTT; CDR3aa: CASSYRMGELNEKLFF
d_gene: TRBD1; abundance: NA; j_gene: TRBJ1-2; v_gene: TRBV5-5; CDR3nt: TGTGCCAGCAGTTCAGGGACAGCCGAAACCACGATCTATGGCTACACCTTC; CDR3aa: CASSSGTAETTIYGYTF
d_gene: TRBD2; abundance: NA; j_gene: TRBJ2-1; v_gene: TRBV6-5; CDR3nt: TGTGCCAGCAGATGGACTAGCGGAAGACGGAATGAGCAGTTCTTC; CDR3aa: CASRWTSGRRNEQFF
d_gene: NA; abundance: NA; j_gene: TRBJ1-5; v_gene: TRBV30; CDR3nt: TGTGCCTGGGGTACAGGGAAAGGCAATCAGCCCCAGCATTTT; CDR3aa: CAWGTGKGNQPQHF
d_gene: NA; abundance: NA; j_gene: TRBJ1-5; v_gene: TRBV29-1; CDR3nt: TGCAGCGCCGCGACAGGCTATAGCAATCAGCCCCAGCATTTT; CDR3aa: CSAATGYSNQPQHF
d_gene: TRBD2; abundance: NA; j_gene: TRBJ2-7; v_gene: TRBV7-6; CDR3nt: TGTGCCAGCAGCTTAGGAGCGGGAGTTAGCTACGAGCAGTACTTC; CDR3aa: CASSLGAGVSYEQYF
d_gene: TRBD1; abundance: NA; j_gene: TRBJ1-2; v_gene: TRBV6-5; CDR3nt: TGTGCCAGCACCACCTCCCGGGACAGGGCCTTGGGCTACACCTTC; CDR3aa: CASTTSRDRALGYTF
d_gene: NA; abundance: NA; j_gene: TRBJ2-7; v_gene: TRBV5-6; CDR3nt: TGTGCCAGCAGCTGGCGGGGTATCTCCTACGAGCAGTACTTC; CDR3aa: CASSWRGISYEQYF
d_gene: NA; abundance: NA; j_gene: TRBJ2-3; v_gene: TRBV5-1; CDR3nt: TGCGCCAGCAGCTTGGTGTTATCCACAGATACGCAGTATTTT; CDR3aa: CASSLVLSTDTQYF
d_gene: NA; abundance: NA; j_gene: TRBJ2-7; v_gene: TRBV6-1; CDR3nt: TGTGCCAGCAGTGAATCAGCCGGAGTCGGTTCCTACGAGCAGTACTTC; CDR3aa: CASSESAGVGSYEQYF
d_gene: NA; abundance: NA; j_gene: TRBJ1-2; v_gene: TRBV19; CDR3nt: TGTGCCAGTACCCTATTGGGGAGTAAAGACTATGGCTACACCTTC; CDR3aa: CASTLLGSKDYGYTF
d_gene: TRBD1; abundance: NA; j_gene: TRBJ2-7; v_gene: TRBV6-6; CDR3nt: TGTGCCAGTGGAACCCCGGGACAGGGCTCCTACGAGCAGTACTTC; CDR3aa: CASGTPGQGSYEQYF
d_gene: TRBD1; abundance: NA; j_gene: TRBJ1-6; v_gene: TRBV2; CDR3nt: TGTGCCAGCAGCGTCACAGGGGGCATGAATTCACCCCTCCACTTT; CDR3aa: CASSVTGGMNSPLHF
d_gene: NA; abundance: NA; j_gene: TRBJ2-5; v_gene: TRBV4-1; CDR3nt: TGCGCCAGCAGCCAAGGGAGGCTAAGTGGGGAGACCCAGTACTTC; CDR3aa: CASSQGRLSGETQYF
d_gene: NA; abundance: NA; j_gene: TRBJ2-2; v_gene: TRBV2; CDR3nt: TGTGCCAGCAGTCCCGTGAACACCGGGGAGCTGTTTTTT; CDR3aa: CASSPVNTGELFF